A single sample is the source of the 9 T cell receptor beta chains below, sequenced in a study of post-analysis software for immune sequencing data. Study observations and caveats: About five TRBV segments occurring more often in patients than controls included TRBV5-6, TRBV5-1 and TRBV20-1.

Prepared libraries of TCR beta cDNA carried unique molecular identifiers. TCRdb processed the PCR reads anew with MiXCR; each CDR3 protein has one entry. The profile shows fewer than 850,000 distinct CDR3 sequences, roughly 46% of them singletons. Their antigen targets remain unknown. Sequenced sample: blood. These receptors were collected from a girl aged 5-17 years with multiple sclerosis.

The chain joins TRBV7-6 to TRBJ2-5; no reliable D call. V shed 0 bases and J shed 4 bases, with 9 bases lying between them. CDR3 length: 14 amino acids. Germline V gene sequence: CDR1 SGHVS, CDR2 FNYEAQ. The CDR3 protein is CASSLAVAAETQYF. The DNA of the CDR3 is TGTGCCAGCAGCTTAGCGGTGGCCGCAGAGACCCAGTACTTC.

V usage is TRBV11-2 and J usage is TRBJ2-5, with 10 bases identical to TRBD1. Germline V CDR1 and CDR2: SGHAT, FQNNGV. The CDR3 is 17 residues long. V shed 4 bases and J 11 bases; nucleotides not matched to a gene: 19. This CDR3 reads CASSSSLPGQGWGEQYF. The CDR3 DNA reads TGTGCCAGCAGCTCCTCACTTCCGGGACAGGGGTGGGGTGAGCAGTACTTC.

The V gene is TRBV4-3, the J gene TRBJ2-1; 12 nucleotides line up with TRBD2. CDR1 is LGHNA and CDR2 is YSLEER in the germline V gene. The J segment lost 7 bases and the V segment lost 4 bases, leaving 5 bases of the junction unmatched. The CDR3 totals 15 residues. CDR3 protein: CASSRAGLAGNEQFF. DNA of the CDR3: TGCGCCAGCAGCCGAGCCGGACTAGCGGGGAATGAGCAGTTCTTC.

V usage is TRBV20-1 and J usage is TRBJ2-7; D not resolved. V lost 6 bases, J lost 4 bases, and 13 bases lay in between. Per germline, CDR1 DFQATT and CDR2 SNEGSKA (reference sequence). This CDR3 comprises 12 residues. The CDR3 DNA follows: TGCAGTGCCGCACCCTCGGAATACGAGCAGTACTTC. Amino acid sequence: CSAAPSEYEQYF.

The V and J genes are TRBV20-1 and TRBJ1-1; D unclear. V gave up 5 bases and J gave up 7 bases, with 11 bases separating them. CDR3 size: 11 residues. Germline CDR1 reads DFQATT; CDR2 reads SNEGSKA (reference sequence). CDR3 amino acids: CSAPPINEAFF. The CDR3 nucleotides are TGCAGTGCTCCTCCCATTAATGAAGCTTTCTTT.

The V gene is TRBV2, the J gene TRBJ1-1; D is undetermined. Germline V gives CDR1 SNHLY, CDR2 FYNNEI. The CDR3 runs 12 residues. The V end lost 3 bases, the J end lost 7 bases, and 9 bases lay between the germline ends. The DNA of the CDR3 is TGTGCCAGCAGTGACCTAAGCAGTGAAGCTTTCTTT. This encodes CASSDLSSEAFF.

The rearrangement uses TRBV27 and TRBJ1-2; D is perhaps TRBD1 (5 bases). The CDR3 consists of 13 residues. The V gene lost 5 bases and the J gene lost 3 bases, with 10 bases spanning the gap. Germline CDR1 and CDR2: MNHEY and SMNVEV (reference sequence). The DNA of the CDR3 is TGTGCCAGCAGTCGGGGGTTCTACTATGGCTACACCTTC. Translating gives CASSRGFYYGYTF.

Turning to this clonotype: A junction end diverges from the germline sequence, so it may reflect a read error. The CDR3 loop is CASWGGPGQGKGSSYERYF. The CDR3 DNA reads TGTGCCAGCTGGGGGGGGCCGGGACAGGGGAAAGGAAGCTCCTACGAGCGGTACTTC. The chain couples TRBV12-3 or TRBV12-4 to TRBJ2-7; TRBD1 aligns across 10 bases. The CDR3 consists of 19 residues.

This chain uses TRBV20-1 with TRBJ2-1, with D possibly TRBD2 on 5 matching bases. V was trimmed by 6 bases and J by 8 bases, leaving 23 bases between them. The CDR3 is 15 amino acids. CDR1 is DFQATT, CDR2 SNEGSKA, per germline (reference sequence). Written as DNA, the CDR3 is TGCAGTGCCAGACGTAGCGCCCCTGTGGCGTATGAGCAGTTCTTC. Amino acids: CSARRSAPVAYEQFF.